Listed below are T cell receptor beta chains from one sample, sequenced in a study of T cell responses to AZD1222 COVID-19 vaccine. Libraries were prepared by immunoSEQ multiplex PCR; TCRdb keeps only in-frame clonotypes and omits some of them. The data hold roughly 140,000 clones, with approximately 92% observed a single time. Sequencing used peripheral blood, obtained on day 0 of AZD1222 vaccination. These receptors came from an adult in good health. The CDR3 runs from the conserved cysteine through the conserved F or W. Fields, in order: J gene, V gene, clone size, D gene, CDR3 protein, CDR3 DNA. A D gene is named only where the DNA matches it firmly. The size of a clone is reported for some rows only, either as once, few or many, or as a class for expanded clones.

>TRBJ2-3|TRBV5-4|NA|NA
CASSRPDPARNTQYF
TGTGCCAGCAGTCGGCCGGATCCCGCGAGGAATACGCAGTATTTT
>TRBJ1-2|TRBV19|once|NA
CASNPGLGYGYTF
TGTGCCAGTAACCCAGGGCTGGGCTATGGCTACACCTTC
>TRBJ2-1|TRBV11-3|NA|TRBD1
CASSWGQGAEEQFF
TGTGCCAGCAGCTGGGGTCAGGGGGCCGAGGAGCAGTTCTTC
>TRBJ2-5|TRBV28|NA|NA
CASSPPGTMETQYF
TGTGCCAGCAGTCCCCCCGGGACGATGGAGACCCAGTACTTC
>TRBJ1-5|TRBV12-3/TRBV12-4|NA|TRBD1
CASSGQGLQPQHF
TGTGCCAGCAGCGGACAGGGTCTTCAGCCCCAGCATTTT
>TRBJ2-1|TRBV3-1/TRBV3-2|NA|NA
CASSQDVSSGSFANEQFF
TGTGCCAGCAGCCAAGATGTCAGCAGCGGTTCCTTCGCCAATGAGCAGTTCTTC
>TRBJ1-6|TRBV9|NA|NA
CASSVGAGKSPLHF
TGTGCCAGCAGCGTTGGGGCAGGGAAGTCACCCCTCCACTTT
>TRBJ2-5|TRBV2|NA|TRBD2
CASSELAGGETQYF
TGTGCCAGCAGTGAACTAGCGGGAGGGGAGACCCAGTACTTC
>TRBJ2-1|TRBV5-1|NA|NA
CASSLAGASDEQFF
TGCGCCAGCAGCTTGGCCGGGGCTAGCGATGAGCAGTTCTTC
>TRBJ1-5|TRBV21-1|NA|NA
CASSKKVKGVRPQHF
TGTGCCAGCAGCAAAAAGGTAAAGGGAGTTCGGCCCCAGCATTTT
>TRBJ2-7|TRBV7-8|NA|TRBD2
CASSLRGRGRREEQYF
TGTGCCAGCAGCCTACGCGGGAGGGGAAGAAGGGAAGAGCAGTACTTC
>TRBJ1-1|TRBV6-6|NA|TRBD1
CASSPITRDRGMNTEAFF
TGTGCCAGCAGTCCCATCACCCGGGACAGGGGAATGAACACTGAAGCTTTCTTT
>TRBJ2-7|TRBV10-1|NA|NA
CALLQGHHSYEQYF
TGCGCCCTTCTCCAGGGGCATCACTCCTACGAGCAGTACTTC
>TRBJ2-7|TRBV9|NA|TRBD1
CASSVGTGTYEQYF
TGTGCCAGCAGCGTAGGGACAGGGACCTACGAGCAGTACTTC
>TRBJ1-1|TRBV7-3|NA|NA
CASSPGLRNTEAFF
TGTGCCAGCAGCCCCGGACTCAGGAACACTGAAGCTTTCTTT
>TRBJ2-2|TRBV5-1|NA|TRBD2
CASSLITSGYTGELFF
TGCGCCAGCAGCTTGATAACTAGCGGGTATACCGGGGAGCTGTTTTTT
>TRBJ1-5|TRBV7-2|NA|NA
CASSLGGDKNQPQHF
TGTGCCAGCAGCTTGGGGGGGGACAAAAATCAGCCCCAGCATTTT
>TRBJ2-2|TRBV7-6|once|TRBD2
CASSFFQRGWGTGELFF
TGTGCCAGCAGCTTTTTTCAGCGGGGGTGGGGCACCGGGGAGCTGTTTTTT
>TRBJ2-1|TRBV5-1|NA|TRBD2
CASSLAGTSGYNEQFF
TGCGCCAGCAGCTTGGCTGGGACTAGCGGTTACAATGAGCAGTTCTTC
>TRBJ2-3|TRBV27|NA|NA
CASILAGTSTQYF
TGTGCCAGCATCCTAGCCGGGACCTCGACGCAGTATTTT
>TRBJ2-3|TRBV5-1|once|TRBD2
CASSLAPGLDGDTQYF
TGCGCCAGCAGCTTGGCCCCCGGACTAGATGGGGATACGCAGTATTTT
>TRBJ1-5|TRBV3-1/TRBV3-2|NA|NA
CASSQGGGPQHF
TGTGCCAGCAGCCAGGGTGGTGGGCCCCAGCATTTT
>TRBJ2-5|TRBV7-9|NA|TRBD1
CASSSDRERETQYF
TGTGCCAGCAGCTCCGACAGGGAACGAGAGACCCAGTACTTC
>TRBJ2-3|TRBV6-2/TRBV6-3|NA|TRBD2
CASSPTPRDPLPWGLAENTDTQYF
TGTGCCAGCAGCCCTACCCCCCGGGACCCTCTGCCCTGGGGACTAGCGGAGAACACAGATACGCAGTATTTT
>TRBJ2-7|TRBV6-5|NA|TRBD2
CASSYSGLAGTYEQYF
TGTGCCAGCAGTTACTCAGGCCTAGCGGGGACCTACGAGCAGTACTTC
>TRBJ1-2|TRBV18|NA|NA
CASSPPGNYGYTF
TGTGCCAGCTCACCACCCGGGAACTATGGCTACACCTTC
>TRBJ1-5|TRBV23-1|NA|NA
CASSSSVGPYSQPQHF
TGCGCCAGCAGTTCCTCCGTGGGGCCGTATAGTCAGCCCCAGCATTTT
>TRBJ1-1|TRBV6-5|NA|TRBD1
CASTLDRRNTEAFF
TGTGCCAGCACTTTGGACAGGCGGAACACTGAAGCTTTCTTT
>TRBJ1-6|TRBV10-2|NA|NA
CASSSGQIGTLHF
TGCGCCAGCAGCTCCGGCCAGATCGGGACCCTCCACTTT
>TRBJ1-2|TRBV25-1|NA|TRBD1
CASSPTGISSGYTF
TGTGCCAGCAGTCCGACAGGGATCTCTTCCGGCTACACCTTC
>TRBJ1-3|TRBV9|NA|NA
CASSAKVGDSGNTIYF
TGTGCCAGCAGCGCCAAAGTAGGGGACTCTGGAAACACCATATATTTT
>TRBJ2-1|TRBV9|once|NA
CASRPLSSYNEQFF
TGTGCCAGCAGACCTCTCAGCTCCTACAATGAGCAGTTCTTC
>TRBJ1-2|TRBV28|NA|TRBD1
CASSPPRDSVNYGYTF
TGTGCCAGCAGCCCGCCTCGGGACAGCGTTAACTATGGCTACACCTTC